These 6 T cell receptor beta chains were all obtained from the same sample, sequenced in a study of T cell repertoires in cytomegalovirus infection. For these TCRs, the target antigens are not known. MiXCR was run by TCRdb on the reads, yielding one entry per CDR3 protein. The sample has approximately 600,000 distinct CDR3 sequences, almost 40% seen once. Sample: cultured PBMCs, taken from culture after CMV antigen stimulation. The source is a human donor in good health (CMV status not recorded). Some clones in this sample may be carry-over from other donors' samples.

This clonotype was detected a few times. The genes are TRBV12-3 or TRBV12-4 and TRBJ1-3; no reliable D call. The CDR3 is 13 amino acids. V gave up 2 bases and J gave up 7 bases, with 9 bases separating them. CDR3 amino acids: CASSLQDRNTIYF. In DNA form, the CDR3 reads TGTGCCAGCAGTTTACAGGATCGGAACACCATATATTTT.

CDR3 in amino acids: CAISEAGPQETQYF. DNA for the CDR3: TGTGCCATCAGTGAGGCGGGGCCCCAAGAGACCCAGTACTTC. V gene TRBV10-3 combines with J gene TRBJ2-5; TRBD2 is a possible D gene (6 bases). Germline CDR1 ENHRY, CDR2 SYGVKD. This CDR3 region has 14 residues. Trimming shortened V by 2 bases and J by 1 base, and 8 bases separated the two germline ends.

This clonotype was seen a few times. The chain is built from TRBV12-3 or TRBV12-4 and TRBJ2-1; the match to TRBD2 covers 9 bases. J lost 5 bases, V lost 7 bases, and 15 bases had no gene match. The CDR3 covers 17 residues. CDR3 region: CASTHVLAGGQHNEQFF. Here the CDR3 DNA reads TGTGCCAGCACCCATGTGCTGGCGGGGGGGCAGCACAATGAGCAGTTCTTC.

This clonotype came up once. V usage is TRBV5-8 and J usage is TRBJ1-5; no clear D. The CDR3 covers 11 residues. Germline assignment: CDR1 SGHTS and CDR2 YDEGEE. V gave up 4 bases and J gave up 8 bases, with 7 bases separating them. The CDR3 spells CASSRWEPQHF. The DNA for the CDR3 is TGTGCCAGCAGCCGTTGGGAGCCCCAGCATTTT.

This chain connects TRBV15 to TRBJ2-5; D unresolved. This CDR3 has 13 residues. V was shortened by 5 bases and J by 4 bases, with 11 bases between the two germline ends. Per the germline V gene, CDR1 is LNHNV and CDR2 is YYDKDF (reference sequence). The CDR3 DNA sequence: TGTGCCACCAGCTACCGATACTCAGAGACCCAGTACTTC. This sequence encodes CATSYRYSETQYF.

This clonotype has a handful of counts. The CDR3 nucleotides read TGTGCCAGCAGCCTTTTACTTAGGACAGAACAAGAGACCCAGTACTTC. It codes for CASSLLLRTEQETQYF. The chain employs TRBV7-4 and TRBJ2-5, with D tentatively TRBD1 (6 bases). The length of the CDR3 is 16 residues. The germline V gene encodes CDR1 SGHVT and CDR2 SQSDAQ. Trimming cost V 5 bases and J 2 bases, with 18 bases left between them.